Following are 18 T cell receptor beta chains from one sample sequenced in a study of blood T cell repertoires in COVID-19. The table came from immunoSEQ multiplex PCR; TCRdb's copy has only in-frame clones and leaves some out. The sample contains about 220,000 clones, 65% to 85% of which appear only once. Specimen: PBMCs or T cells enriched from blood (not recorded which). The source is a woman in her forties who had recovered from COVID-19.

A note on this clone: In the same sample, other DNA sequences code for this CDR3. The V gene is TRBV19, the J gene TRBJ1-1, with D possibly matching TRBD1 (5 bases). The CDR3 sequence is 13 residues long. Looked up from germline, CDR1 is LNHDA and CDR2 is SQIVND (reference sequence). Trimming removed 5 bases from V and 1 base from J, with 8 bases in between. The CDR3 DNA sequence: TGTGCCAGTAGTTTAAGGGGGAACACTGAAGCTTTCTTT. The encoded protein is CASSLRGNTEAFF.

V and J are TRBV6-5 and TRBJ1-1; possibly TRBD1 for D (5 bases). V was cut by 2 bases and J by 11 bases, with 9 bases left in between. The CDR3 spans 11 residues. The germline V gene has CDR1 MNHEY and CDR2 SVGAGI. CDR3 coding DNA: TGTGCCAGCAGTTACCAGGGTTGGGCTTTCTTT. It is translated as CASSYQGWAFF.

The chain joins TRBV18 to TRBJ2-2, with D perhaps matching TRBD1 (5 bases). The germline V gene encodes CDR1 KGHSH and CDR2 LQKENI. This CDR3 has 17 amino acids. Trimming took 2 bases from V and 1 from J, leaving 14 bases between them. In DNA, the CDR3 is TGTGCCAGCTCACCAAGATTACTCAGGGAGAACACCGGGGAGCTGTTTTTT. Encoded protein: CASSPRLLRENTGELFF.

This chain joins TRBV3-1 (or the pseudogene TRBV3-2) and TRBJ2-5; 9 bases match TRBD2. Germline CDR1 reads LGHDT; CDR2 reads YNNKEL (reference sequence). After removal of 7 bases from V and 0 bases from J, the junction contained 6 bases not matched to a gene. CDR3 length: 15 amino acids. CDR3 residues: CASNLAGPYQETQYF. The CDR3 DNA reads TGTGCCAGCAACCTAGCGGGGCCTTACCAAGAGACCCAGTACTTC.

The chain is built from TRBV5-6 and TRBJ1-2, with a possible D match to TRBD1 (6 bases). V gave up 2 bases and J gave up 8 bases, with 19 bases separating them. The CDR3 is made up of 15 amino acids. CDR1 is SGHDT, CDR2 YYEEEE, per germline. The DNA for the CDR3 is TGTGCCAGCAGCTTTCGGACAGCCGCGGTGAGAGGCTACACCTTC. Residues: CASSFRTAAVRGYTF.

The chain joins TRBV4-1 to TRBJ1-2; the match to TRBD1 covers 8 bases. CDR3 length: 17 residues. CDR1 MGHRA and CDR2 YSYEKL come from the germline V gene. V lost 0 bases to trimming and J lost 1 base; unmatched junction nucleotides: 7. CDR3 sequence reads: CASSQDNQGAVNYGYTF. The CDR3, as DNA: TGCGCCAGCAGCCAAGATAATCAGGGGGCGGTTAACTATGGCTACACCTTC.

J is TRBJ2-3 and V is TRBV5-1; 9 bases are a match to TRBD1. CDR3 length: 16 residues. Germline loops: CDR1 SGHRS, CDR2 YFSETQ. V dropped 0 bases and J dropped 5; count of bases not matched to a gene: 7. Written as DNA, the CDR3 is TGCGCCAGCAGCTTGGATACAGGGGGCGGTGGAGATACGCAGTATTTT. This sequence encodes CASSLDTGGGGDTQYF.

V usage is TRBV29-1 and J usage is TRBJ2-1; D is perhaps TRBD1 (5 bases). This CDR3 spans 14 amino acids. Trimming stripped 7 bases from V and 8 bases from J, with 21 bases between. The germline V gene encodes CDR1 SQVTM and CDR2 ANQGSEA. Written as DNA, the CDR3 is TGCAGCGGGGGCCGACGTGTAGCTTTGGATGAGCAGTTCTTC. The encoded protein is CSGGRRVALDEQFF.

The chain links TRBV5-1 to TRBJ2-1; D call uncertain. The CDR3 consists of 15 residues. The V end was cut by 5 bases, the J end by 5 bases, with 17 bases between. The V gene's germline CDR1 is SGHRS and CDR2 YFSETQ. DNA for the CDR3: TGCGCCAGCAGGCTTGGAGTGGTCCCCAACAATGAGCAGTTCTTC. Translation gives CASRLGVVPNNEQFF.

The V gene is TRBV6-5, the J gene TRBJ2-1; 9 positions match TRBD2. J lost 1 base, V lost 7 bases, and 2 bases had no gene match. Germline V gives CDR1 MNHEY, CDR2 SVGAGI. CDR3 length: 14 amino acids. The CDR3 reads CASKSGRSYNEQFF. The CDR3 nucleotides read TGTGCCAGCAAGAGCGGGAGGTCCTACAATGAGCAGTTCTTC.

The chain combines TRBV24-1 with TRBJ2-1; D is perhaps TRBD2 (5 bases). The V gene's germline CDR1 is KGHDR and CDR2 SFDVKD. The germline V and J ends were trimmed by 6 bases and 7 bases, with 12 bases remaining between them. This CDR3 comprises 13 residues. CDR3 sequence: CATSRGARNEQFF. The CDR3 nucleotides are TGTGCCACCAGTCGGGGAGCAAGGAATGAGCAGTTCTTC.

The CDR3 here is CASSVVGTSGPGYNEQFF. CDR3 sequence (DNA): TGTGCCAGCAGCGTAGTAGGGACTAGCGGACCTGGCTACAATGAGCAGTTCTTC. V and J are TRBV9 and TRBJ2-1; 11 positions match TRBD2. The germline V gene encodes CDR1 SGDLS and CDR2 YYNGEE. With V trimmed by 0 bases and J by 3 bases, 8 bases remained unmatched. The CDR3 spans 18 residues.

The chain joins TRBV4-1 to TRBJ2-3; no firm D call. Germline assignment: CDR1 MGHRA and CDR2 YSYEKL. The V end was cut by 2 bases, the J end by 1 base, with 13 bases between. CDR3 size: 16 residues. CDR3 bases: TGCGCCAGCAGCCAATGGGTAGTGCAGGGCACAGATACGCAGTATTTT. Protein product: CASSQWVVQGTDTQYF.

The chain is built from TRBV2 and TRBJ2-1; 8 bases line up with TRBD2. The CDR3 is 13 residues long. V was clipped by 10 bases and J by 10 bases; unmatched bases: 12. Per germline, CDR1 SNHLY and CDR2 FYNNEI. In DNA, the CDR3 is TGTGCCACCACAGCGGGAGATTCCACCGAGCAGTTCTTC. This translates into CATTAGDSTEQFF. The full variable domain, with the rest looked up from reference TRBV2 and TRBJ2-1, is EPEVTQTPSHQVTQMGQEVILRCVPISNHLYFYWYRQILGQKVEFLVSFYNNEISEKSEIFDDQFSVERPDGSNFTLKIRSTKLEDSAMYFCATTAGDSTEQFFGPGTRLTVL.

The chain recombines TRBV7-2 with TRBJ1-1, with D possibly matching TRBD1 (6 bases). CDR1 is SGHTA, CDR2 FQGNSA, per germline. The CDR3 loop spans 14 amino acids. V was cut by 2 bases and J by 4 bases, with 11 bases left in between. The CDR3 spells CASSLYREGTEAFF. CDR3 sequence (DNA): TGTGCCAGCAGCTTATACAGGGAGGGCACTGAAGCTTTCTTT.

V is TRBV29-1 and J is TRBJ2-7, with 11 bases that match TRBD2. The CDR3 spans 14 residues. Germline trimming cut 6 bases from V and 6 bases from J; bases unmatched to any gene: 10. CDR1 and CDR2 from the germline V gene are SQVTM and ANQGSEA. The CDR3 protein is CSVVVGLAVGEQYF. In DNA form, the CDR3 reads TGCAGCGTCGTGGTGGGACTAGCGGTAGGCGAGCAGTACTTC.

V gene TRBV13 combines with J gene TRBJ2-7, with D perhaps matching TRBD2 (6 bases). Per the germline V gene, CDR1 is PRHDT and CDR2 is FYEKMQ (reference sequence). The V and J ends lost 4 bases and 6 bases respectively, with 16 bases between them. The CDR3 extends over 14 amino acids. This CDR3 is CASSSRTILSEQYV. The CDR3 DNA reads as TGTGCCAGCAGCTCAAGGACTATATTGAGCGAGCAGTACGTC.

V usage is TRBV7-6 and J usage is TRBJ2-1; TRBD1 aligns across 7 bases. Germline V gives CDR1 SGHVS, CDR2 FNYEAQ. The J segment lost 2 bases and the V segment lost 3 bases, leaving 7 bases of the junction unmatched. The length of the CDR3 is 16 residues. CDR3 protein: CASSFLLGQAYNEQFF. The CDR3 DNA sequence: TGTGCCAGCAGCTTCCTCTTAGGACAGGCCTACAATGAGCAGTTCTTC.